This TCR beta chain was captured in a study of shared clonotypes between healthy human individuals. About the study: The donors, a couple of women and three men, were aged 18 to 49. Study-wide points: It was the non-shared clonotypes that had lower generation probabilities than clonotypes shared by all four donors.

Between the trimmed V and J ends, which lost 8 bases and 4 bases, there was a span of 11 bases. Germline CDR1 MGHDK, CDR2 SYGVNS. The CDR3 is 12 residues long. This table comes from immunoSEQ multiplex PCR, and its TCRdb copy is limited to in-frame clones, with some not included. Seen here are 2 million to 2.5 million clones, about 92% observed once, and the top ten hold approximately 0.4%. Concerning this clone itself: Antigen: not known.

The rearrangement links TRBV25-1 to TRBJ1-2; D not certain. Material: naive CD4+ T cells from PBMCs. Subset of the sample: CD45RA+ positively selected. This clonotype was obtained from a man younger than 35 in good health. Some clones in this sample may be carry-over from other donors' samples. The CDR3 region is CASAPPGYGYTF. CDR3 nucleotide sequence: TGTGCCAGCGCACCTCCGGGCTATGGCTACACCTTC.